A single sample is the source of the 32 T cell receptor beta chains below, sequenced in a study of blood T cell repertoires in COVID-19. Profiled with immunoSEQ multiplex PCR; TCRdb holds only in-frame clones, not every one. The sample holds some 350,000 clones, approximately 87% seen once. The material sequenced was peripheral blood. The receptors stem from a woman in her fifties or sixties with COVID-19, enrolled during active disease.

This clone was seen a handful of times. This CDR3 is CASSDSGLSIDTQYF. For the CDR3, the DNA is TGCGCCAGCAGTGATTCCGGACTAAGTATCGATACGCAGTATTTT. V and J are TRBV10-1 and TRBJ2-3; D is perhaps TRBD2 (6 bases). The CDR3 loop spans 15 amino acids. CDR1 WNHNN and CDR2 SYGVQD come from the germline V gene (reference sequence). Trimming took 3 bases from V and 6 from J, leaving 16 bases between them.

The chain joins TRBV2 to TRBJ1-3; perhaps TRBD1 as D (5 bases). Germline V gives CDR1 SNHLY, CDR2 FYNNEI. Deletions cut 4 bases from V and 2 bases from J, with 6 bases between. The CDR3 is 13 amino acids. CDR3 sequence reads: CASSAGPGNTIYF. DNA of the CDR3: TGTGCCAGCAGTGCAGGGCCTGGAAACACCATATATTTT.

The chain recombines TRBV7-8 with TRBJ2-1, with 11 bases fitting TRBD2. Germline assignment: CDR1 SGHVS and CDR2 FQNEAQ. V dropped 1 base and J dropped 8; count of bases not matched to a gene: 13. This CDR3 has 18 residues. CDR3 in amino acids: CASSLELAGVSPVDEQFF. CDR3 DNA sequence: TGTGCCAGCAGCTTAGAACTAGCGGGAGTGAGCCCTGTAGATGAGCAGTTCTTC. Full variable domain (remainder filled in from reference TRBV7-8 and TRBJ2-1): GAGVSQSPRYKVAKRGQDVALRCDPISGHVSLFWYQQALGQGPEFLTYFQNEAQLDKSGLPSDRFFAERPEGSVSTLKIQRTQQEDSAVYLCASSLELAGVSPVDEQFFGPGTRLTVL.

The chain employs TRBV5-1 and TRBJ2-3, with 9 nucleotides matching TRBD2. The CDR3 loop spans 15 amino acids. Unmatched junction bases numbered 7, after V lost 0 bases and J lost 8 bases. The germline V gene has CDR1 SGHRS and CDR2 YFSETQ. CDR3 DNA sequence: TGCGCCAGCAGCTTGGTAGCGGGGGAGTACGCTACGCAGTATTTT. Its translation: CASSLVAGEYATQYF.

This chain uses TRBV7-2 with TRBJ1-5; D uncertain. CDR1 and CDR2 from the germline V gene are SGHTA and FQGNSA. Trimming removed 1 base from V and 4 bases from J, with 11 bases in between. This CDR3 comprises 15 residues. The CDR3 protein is CASSLGSSFNQPQHF. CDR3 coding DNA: TGTGCCAGCAGCTTAGGGTCGAGTTTTAATCAGCCCCAGCATTTT.

DNA of the CDR3: TGCGCCAGCAGCCCCTGGACAGGTGGAAACACTGAAGCTTTCTTT. Encoded protein: CASSPWTGGNTEAFF. The chain links TRBV5-1 to TRBJ1-1, with 7 nucleotides matching TRBD1. CDR3 length: 15 residues. Germline lookup yields CDR1 SGHRS and CDR2 YFSETQ. Trimming took 4 bases from V and 2 from J; bases not matched to a gene: 8.

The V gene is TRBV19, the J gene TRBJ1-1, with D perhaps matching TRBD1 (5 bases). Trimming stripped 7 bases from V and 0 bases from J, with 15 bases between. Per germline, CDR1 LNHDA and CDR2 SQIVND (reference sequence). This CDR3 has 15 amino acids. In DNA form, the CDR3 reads TGTGCCAGTACCCCGGGGGGTCGGATGAACACTGAAGCTTTCTTT. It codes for CASTPGGRMNTEAFF. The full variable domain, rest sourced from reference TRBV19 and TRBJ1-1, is DGGITQSPKYLFRKEGQNVTLSCEQNLNHDAMYWYRQDPGQGLRLIYYSQIVNDFQKGDIAEGYSVSREKKESFPLTVTSAQKNPTAFYLCASTPGGRMNTEAFFGQGTRLTVV.

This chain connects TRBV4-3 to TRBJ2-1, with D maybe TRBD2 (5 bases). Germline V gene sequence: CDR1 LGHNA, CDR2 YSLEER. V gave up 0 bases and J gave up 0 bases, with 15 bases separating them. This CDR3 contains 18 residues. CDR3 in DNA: TGCGCCAGCAGCCAAGATACGAGCGGAGTAATCTCCTACAATGAGCAGTTCTTC. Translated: CASSQDTSGVISYNEQFF.

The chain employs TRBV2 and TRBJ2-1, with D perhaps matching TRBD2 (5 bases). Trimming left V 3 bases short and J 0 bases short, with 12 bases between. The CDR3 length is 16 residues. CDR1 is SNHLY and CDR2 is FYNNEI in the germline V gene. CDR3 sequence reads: CASSDWESSSYNEQFF. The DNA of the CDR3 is TGTGCCAGCAGTGATTGGGAGAGTAGCTCCTACAATGAGCAGTTCTTC.

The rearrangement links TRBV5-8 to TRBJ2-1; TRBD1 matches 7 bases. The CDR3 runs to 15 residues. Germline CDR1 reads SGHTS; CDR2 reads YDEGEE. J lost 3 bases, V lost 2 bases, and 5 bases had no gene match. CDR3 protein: CASSFGDSLYNEQFF. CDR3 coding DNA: TGTGCCAGCAGCTTCGGGGACAGCCTCTACAATGAGCAGTTCTTC.

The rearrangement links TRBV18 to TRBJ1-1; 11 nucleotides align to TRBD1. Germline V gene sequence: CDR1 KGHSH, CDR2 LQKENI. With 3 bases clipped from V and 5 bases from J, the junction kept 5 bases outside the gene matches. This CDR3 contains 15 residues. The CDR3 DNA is TGTGCCAGCTCACCCGGACAGGGGGCTGGGACTGAAGCTTTCTTT. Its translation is CASSPGQGAGTEAFF.

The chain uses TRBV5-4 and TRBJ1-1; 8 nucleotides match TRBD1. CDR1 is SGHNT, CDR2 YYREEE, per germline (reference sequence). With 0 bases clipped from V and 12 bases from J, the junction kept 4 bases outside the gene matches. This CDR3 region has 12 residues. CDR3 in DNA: TGTGCCAGCAGCTTGGACAGGGGGAAAACTTTCTTT. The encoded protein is CASSLDRGKTFF.

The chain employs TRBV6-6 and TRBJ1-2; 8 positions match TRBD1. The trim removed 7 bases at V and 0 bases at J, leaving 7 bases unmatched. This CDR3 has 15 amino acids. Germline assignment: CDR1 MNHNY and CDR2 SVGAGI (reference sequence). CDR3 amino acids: CASIQQGVSNYGYTF. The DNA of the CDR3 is TGTGCCAGCATCCAACAGGGGGTGTCTAACTATGGCTACACCTTC.

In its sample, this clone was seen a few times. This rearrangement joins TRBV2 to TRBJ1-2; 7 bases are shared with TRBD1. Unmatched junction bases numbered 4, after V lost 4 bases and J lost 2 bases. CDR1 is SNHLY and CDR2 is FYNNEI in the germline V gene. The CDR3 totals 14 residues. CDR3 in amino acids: CASSAGQLNYGYTF. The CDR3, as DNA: TGTGCCAGCAGTGCGGGACAGTTAAACTATGGCTACACCTTC.

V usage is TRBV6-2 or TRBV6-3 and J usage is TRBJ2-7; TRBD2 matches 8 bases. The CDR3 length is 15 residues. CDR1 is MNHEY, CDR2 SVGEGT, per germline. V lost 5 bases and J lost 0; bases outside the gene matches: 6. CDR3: CASSSPRGVSYEQYF. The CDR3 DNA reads TGTGCCAGCAGTAGCCCGCGGGGGGTCTCCTACGAGCAGTACTTC.

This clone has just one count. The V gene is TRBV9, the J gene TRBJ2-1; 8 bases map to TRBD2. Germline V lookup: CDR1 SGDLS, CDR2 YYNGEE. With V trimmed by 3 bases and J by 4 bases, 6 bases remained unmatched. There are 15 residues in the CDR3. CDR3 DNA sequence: TGTGCCAGCAGCGGACGACTAGCGCGATACAATGAGCAGTTCTTC. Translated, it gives CASSGRLARYNEQFF.

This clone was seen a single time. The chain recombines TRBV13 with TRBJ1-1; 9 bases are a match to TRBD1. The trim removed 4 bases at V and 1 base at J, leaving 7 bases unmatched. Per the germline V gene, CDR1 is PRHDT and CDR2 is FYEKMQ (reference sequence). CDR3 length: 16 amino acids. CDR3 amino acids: CASSYHPGQGNTEAFF. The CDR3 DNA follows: TGTGCCAGCAGCTATCACCCGGGACAGGGGAACACTGAAGCTTTCTTT.

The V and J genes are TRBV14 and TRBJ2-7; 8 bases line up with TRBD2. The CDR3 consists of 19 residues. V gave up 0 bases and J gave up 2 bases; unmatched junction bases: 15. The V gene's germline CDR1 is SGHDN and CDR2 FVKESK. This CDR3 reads CASSQDTRGGTRGPYEQYF. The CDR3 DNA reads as TGTGCCAGCAGCCAAGATACAAGGGGGGGGACTAGAGGGCCCTACGAGCAGTACTTC.

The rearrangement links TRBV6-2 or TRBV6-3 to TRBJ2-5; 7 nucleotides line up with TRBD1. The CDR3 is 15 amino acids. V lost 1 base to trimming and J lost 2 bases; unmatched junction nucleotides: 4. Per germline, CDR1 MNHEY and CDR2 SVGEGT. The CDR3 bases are TGTGCCAGCAGTTACTTTCCGGACAGGCAAGAGACCCAGTACTTC. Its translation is CASSYFPDRQETQYF.

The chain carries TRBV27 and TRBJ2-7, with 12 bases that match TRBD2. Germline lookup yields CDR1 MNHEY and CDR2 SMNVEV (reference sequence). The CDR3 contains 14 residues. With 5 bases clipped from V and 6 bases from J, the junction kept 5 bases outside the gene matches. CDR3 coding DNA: TGTGCCAGCAGTACCCAGACTAGCGGGAGCGAGCAGTACTTC. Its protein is CASSTQTSGSEQYF.

The CDR3 DNA is TGTGCCAGCAGCTTTCAGGGAGGGAGTGGAGAAAAACTGTTTTTT. Translated, it gives CASSFQGGSGEKLFF. V usage is TRBV11-2 and J usage is TRBJ1-4; weak D call: TRBD1 (5 bases). Trimming cost V 3 bases and J 8 bases, with 16 bases left between them. Germline values: CDR1 SGHAT, CDR2 FQNNGV. The CDR3 totals 15 residues.

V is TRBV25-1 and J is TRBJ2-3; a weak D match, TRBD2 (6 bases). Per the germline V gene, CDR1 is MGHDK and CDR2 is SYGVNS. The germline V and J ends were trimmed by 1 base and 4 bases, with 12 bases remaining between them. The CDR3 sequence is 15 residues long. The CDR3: CASSELGTPADTQYF. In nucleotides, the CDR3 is TGTGCCAGCAGTGAATTGGGGACTCCGGCAGATACGCAGTATTTT. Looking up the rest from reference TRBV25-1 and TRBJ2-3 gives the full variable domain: EADIYQTPRYLVIGTGKKITLECSQTMGHDKMYWYQQDPGMELHLIHYSYGVNSTEKGDLSSESTVSRIRTEHFPLTLESARPSHTSQYLCASSELGTPADTQYFGPGTRLTVL.

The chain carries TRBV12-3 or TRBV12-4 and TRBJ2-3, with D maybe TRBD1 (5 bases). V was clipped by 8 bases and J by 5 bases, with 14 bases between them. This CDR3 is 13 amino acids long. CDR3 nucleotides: TGTGCCAGCCGGGTAGGGGTCGGAGATACGCAGTATTTT. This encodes CASRVGVGDTQYF.

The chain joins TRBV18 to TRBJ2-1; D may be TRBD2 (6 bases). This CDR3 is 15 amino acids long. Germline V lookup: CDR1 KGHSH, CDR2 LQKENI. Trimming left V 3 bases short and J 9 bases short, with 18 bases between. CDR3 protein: CASSPGGTLSGEQFF. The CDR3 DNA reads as TGTGCCAGCTCACCCGGTGGGACTCTCTCTGGTGAGCAGTTCTTC. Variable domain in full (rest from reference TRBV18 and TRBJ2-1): NAGVMQNPRHLVRRRGQEARLRCSPMKGHSHVYWYRQLPEEGLKFMVYLQKENIIDESGMPKERFSAEFPKEGPSILRIQQVVRGDSAAYFCASSPGGTLSGEQFFGPGTRLTVL.

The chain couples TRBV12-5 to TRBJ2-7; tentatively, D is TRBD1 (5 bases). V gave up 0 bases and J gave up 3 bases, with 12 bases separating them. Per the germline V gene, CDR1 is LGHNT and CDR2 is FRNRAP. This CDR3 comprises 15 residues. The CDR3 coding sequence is TGTGCTAGTGGTTTGGTCCAGGGAACGTTCTACGAGCAGTACTTC. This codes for CASGLVQGTFYEQYF.

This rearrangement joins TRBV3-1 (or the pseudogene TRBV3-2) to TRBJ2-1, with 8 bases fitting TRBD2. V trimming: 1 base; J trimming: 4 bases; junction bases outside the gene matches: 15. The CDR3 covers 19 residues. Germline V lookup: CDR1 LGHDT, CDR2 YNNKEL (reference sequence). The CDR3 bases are TGTGCCAGCAGCCAAGTCGGTCGGGGGTCCGGGACTAGATACAATGAGCAGTTCTTC. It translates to CASSQVGRGSGTRYNEQFF.

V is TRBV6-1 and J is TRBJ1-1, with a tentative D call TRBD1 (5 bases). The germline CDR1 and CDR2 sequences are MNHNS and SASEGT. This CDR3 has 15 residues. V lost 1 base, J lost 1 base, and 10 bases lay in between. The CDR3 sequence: CASSEGGSGNTEAFF. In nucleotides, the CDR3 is TGTGCCAGCAGTGAAGGGGGCTCGGGGAACACTGAAGCTTTCTTT.

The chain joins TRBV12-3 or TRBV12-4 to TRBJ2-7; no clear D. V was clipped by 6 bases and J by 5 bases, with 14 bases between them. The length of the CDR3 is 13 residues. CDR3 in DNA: TGTGCCAGCAGACTCCAAACGGGTGACGAGCAGTACTTC. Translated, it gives CASRLQTGDEQYF.

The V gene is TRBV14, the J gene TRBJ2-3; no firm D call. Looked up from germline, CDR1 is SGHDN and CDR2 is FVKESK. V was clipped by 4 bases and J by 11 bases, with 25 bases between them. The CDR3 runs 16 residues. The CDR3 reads CASSLYRGSSFLLQYF. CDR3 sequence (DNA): TGTGCCAGCAGCCTCTATAGAGGAAGTAGTTTCCTCCTGCAGTATTTT.

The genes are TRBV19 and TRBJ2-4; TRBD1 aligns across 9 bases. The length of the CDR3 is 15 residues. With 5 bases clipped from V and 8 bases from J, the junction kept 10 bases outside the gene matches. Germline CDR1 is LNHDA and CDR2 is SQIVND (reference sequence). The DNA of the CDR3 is TGTGCCAGTAGTCCCGGACAGGGGATGTCGGACATTCAGTACTTC. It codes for CASSPGQGMSDIQYF.

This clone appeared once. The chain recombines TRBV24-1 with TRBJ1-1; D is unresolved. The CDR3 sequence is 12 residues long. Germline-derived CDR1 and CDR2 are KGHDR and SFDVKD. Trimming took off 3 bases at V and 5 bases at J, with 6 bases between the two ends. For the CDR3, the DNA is TGTGCCACCAGTGATGGGGAGACTGAAGCTTTCTTT. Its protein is CATSDGETEAFF.

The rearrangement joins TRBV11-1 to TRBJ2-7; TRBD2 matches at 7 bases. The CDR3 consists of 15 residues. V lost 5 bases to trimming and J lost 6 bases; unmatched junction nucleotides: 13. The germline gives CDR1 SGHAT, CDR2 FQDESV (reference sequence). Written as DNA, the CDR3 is TGTGCCAGCAGCCCTATAGGGGAGGGATATGGCGAGCAGTACTTC. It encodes CASSPIGEGYGEQYF.